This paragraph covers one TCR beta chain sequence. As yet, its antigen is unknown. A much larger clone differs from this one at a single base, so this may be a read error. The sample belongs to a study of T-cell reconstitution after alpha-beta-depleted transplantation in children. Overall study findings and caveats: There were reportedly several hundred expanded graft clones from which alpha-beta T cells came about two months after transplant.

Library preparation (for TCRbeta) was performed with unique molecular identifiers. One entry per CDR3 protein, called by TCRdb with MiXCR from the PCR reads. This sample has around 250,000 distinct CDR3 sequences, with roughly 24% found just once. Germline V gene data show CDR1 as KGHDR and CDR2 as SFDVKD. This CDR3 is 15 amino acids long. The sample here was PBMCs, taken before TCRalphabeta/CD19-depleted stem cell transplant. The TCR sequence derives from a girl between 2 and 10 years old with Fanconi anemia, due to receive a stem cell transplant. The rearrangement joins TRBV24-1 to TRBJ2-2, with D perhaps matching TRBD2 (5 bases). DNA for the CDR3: TGTGCCACCAGTGATTTCCTTGGAAGTACCGGGGAGCTGATTTTT. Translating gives CATSDFLGSTGELIF.